This TCR beta chain was sequenced for a study of patients and donors after allogeneic stem cell transplantation. CDR1 and CDR2 (germline): SGHTS, YDEGEE. Trimming removed 1 base from V and 7 bases from J, with 9 bases in between. There are 13 residues in the CDR3. MiXCR was run by TCRdb on the RT-PCR reads, yielding one entry per CDR3 protein. The table has 15,000 to 20,000 distinct CDR3 sequences, 25% to 30% seen once. This TCR derives from a human donor who was either an allogeneic HSCT recipient or a stem cell or donor lymphocyte infusion donor (not recorded which). It is not recorded whose cells these are; they may come from a transplant donor. The sample consisted of blood, either unsorted or a sorted T cell fraction (not recorded which). The chain combines TRBV5-8 with TRBJ1-5; perhaps TRBD1 as D (6 bases). CDR3: CASSLTGRQPQHF. The CDR3 DNA is TGTGCCAGCAGCTTGACAGGGCGGCAGCCCCAGCATTTT.